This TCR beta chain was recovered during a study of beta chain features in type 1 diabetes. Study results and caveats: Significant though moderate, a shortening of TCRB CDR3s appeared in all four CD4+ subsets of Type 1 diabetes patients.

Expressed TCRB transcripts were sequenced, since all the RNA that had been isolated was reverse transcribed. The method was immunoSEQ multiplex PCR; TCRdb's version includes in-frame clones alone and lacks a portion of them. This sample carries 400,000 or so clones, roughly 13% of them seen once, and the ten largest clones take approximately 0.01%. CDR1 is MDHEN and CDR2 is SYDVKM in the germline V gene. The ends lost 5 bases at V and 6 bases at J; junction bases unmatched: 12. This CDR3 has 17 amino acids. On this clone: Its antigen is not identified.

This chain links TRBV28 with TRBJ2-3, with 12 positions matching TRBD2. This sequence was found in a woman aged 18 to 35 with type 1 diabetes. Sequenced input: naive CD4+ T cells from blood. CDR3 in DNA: TGTGCCAGCAGTACCCTGACTAGCGGGAGCCTGGGGGATACGCAGTATTTT. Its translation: CASSTLTSGSLGDTQYF.